This T cell receptor beta chain comes out of a study of blood T cell repertoires in COVID-19. Across the study: Specimens from acute and convalescent COVID-19 originated in the United States, Italy and Spain. T cells, B-cell-depleted T cells, or PBMCs provided the cDNA or gDNA that served as material.

Original data processing: Estimation of nucleated cell counts was performed using reference gene primer amplification. The assay was immunoSEQ multiplex PCR, and TCRdb's table has in-frame clones only and misses some. The V and J calls and the clone size are those of that table, but D and trimming were determined from the DNA. Of 130,000 or so clones listed, approximately 84% are singletons. This CDR3 comprises 13 residues. The V gene end was trimmed by 6 bases and the J gene end by 4 bases; junction bases not matched to a gene: 6. Germline V gene sequence: CDR1 MNHEY, CDR2 SVGAGI. The chain uses TRBV6-5 and TRBJ2-7; 7 nucleotides match TRBD1. Sample: peripheral blood. This receptor was obtained from a woman older than 75 with acute or convalescent COVID-19. Written as DNA, the CDR3 is TGTGCCAGCAGGTTGGGACAGAGATACGAGCAGTACTTC. This encodes CASRLGQRYEQYF.